The 2 T cell receptor beta chains given below trace back to one sample, sequenced in a study of T cell changes during pregnancy in multiple sclerosis. This table comes from immunoSEQ multiplex PCR, and its TCRdb copy is limited to in-frame clones, with some not included. The table has tens of thousands of clones, 70% to 90% seen once. The input for sequencing was peripheral blood, taken in the first trimester of pregnancy. These receptor sequences come from a female donor in good health, enrolled as a control in a pregnancy study.

This chain links TRBV7-2 with TRBJ2-5; 8 bases agree with TRBD1. This CDR3 comprises 17 residues. Germline V CDR1 and CDR2: SGHTA, FQGNSA. V was clipped by 1 base and J by 5 bases; unmatched bases: 12. CDR3 region: CASSLGIGTGFRETQYF. The CDR3 DNA follows: TGTGCCAGCAGCTTAGGTATAGGGACAGGCTTTAGGGAGACCCAGTACTTC.

The CDR3 reads CASGRTGVLEGYTF. The CDR3 DNA sequence: TGTGCCAGCGGCCGGACAGGGGTTTTAGAAGGCTACACCTTC. V and J are TRBV6-1 and TRBJ1-2; TRBD1 matches at 9 bases. Germline V gene sequence: CDR1 MNHNS, CDR2 SASEGT. V shed 8 bases, J shed 8 bases, and the junction held 12 bases outside the gene matches. This CDR3 contains 14 residues.